The 11 T cell receptor beta chains reported below all come from one sample, sequenced in a study of cytomegalovirus exposure and HLA in healthy donors. Researchers ran the PCR with 60 Vbeta and 13 Jbeta primers. Generated by immunoSEQ multiplex PCR, the TCRdb table keeps only in-frame clones and is missing some. The table lists over 120,000 clones, 60% to 75% of them singletons. Sequencing input: PBMCs. Receptors were obtained from a man in his thirties or forties in good health and CMV-seronegative.

The chain combines TRBV2 with TRBJ2-7; 10 nucleotides match TRBD2. CDR3 size: 16 residues. Germline CDR1 SNHLY, CDR2 FYNNEI. Trimming took 7 bases from V and 7 from J; bases not matched to a gene: 16. CDR3: CASTPLAGPSGREQYF. Written as DNA, the CDR3 is TGTGCCAGCACCCCACTAGCGGGACCCTCCGGGCGGGAGCAGTACTTC. The whole variable domain, filled in from reference TRBV2 and TRBJ2-7, reads EPEVTQTPSHQVTQMGQEVILRCVPISNHLYFYWYRQILGQKVEFLVSFYNNEISEKSEIFDDQFSVERPDGSNFTLKIRSTKLEDSAMYFCASTPLAGPSGREQYFGPGTRLTVT.

CDR3 amino acids: CAWRLGGGEQYF. For the CDR3, the DNA is TGTGCCTGGAGGTTGGGGGGAGGCGAGCAGTACTTC. The V and J genes are TRBV30 and TRBJ2-7, with D possibly matching TRBD2 (6 bases). Germline assignment: CDR1 GTSNPN and CDR2 SVGIG (reference sequence). The CDR3 is 12 amino acids. The V end was cut by 3 bases, the J end by 6 bases, with 12 bases between. Full variable domain (missing parts from reference TRBV30 and TRBJ2-7): SQTIHQWPATLVQPVGSPLSLECTVEGTSNPNLYWYRQAAGRGLQLLFYSVGIGQISSEVPQNLSASRPQDRQFILSSKKLLLSDSGFYLCAWRLGGGEQYFGPGTRLTVT.

Details on this clone: Germline is not matched at one junction end, which may reflect a read error. The chain employs TRBV7-7 and TRBJ2-1, with 9 bases matching TRBD2. The CDR3 runs to 15 residues. CDR1 and CDR2 from the germline V gene are SSHAT and FNYEAQ (reference sequence). The chain's CDR3 is CASSLASGAYNEQFF. CDR3 coding DNA: TGTGCTAGCAGCTTAGCTAGCGGGGCCTACAATGAGCAGTTCTTC.

The genes are TRBV10-3 and TRBJ2-2; 11 bases are shared with TRBD2. Germline CDR1 and CDR2: ENHRY and SYGVKD. After removal of 6 bases from V and 5 bases from J, the junction contained 5 bases not matched to a gene. This CDR3 has 15 amino acids. The CDR3 region is CAIRELAGETGELFF. The CDR3 DNA sequence: TGTGCCATCAGGGAACTAGCGGGAGAGACCGGGGAGCTGTTTTTT.

This rearrangement joins TRBV7-2 to TRBJ2-5, with TRBD2 matching over 7 bases. The germline V gene encodes CDR1 SGHTA and CDR2 FQGNSA. The CDR3 runs 15 residues. Germline trimming cut 1 base from V and 5 bases from J; bases unmatched to any gene: 7. In DNA, the CDR3 is TGTGCCAGCAGCTTAGTGGGGGGGTTGGGGGAGACCCAGTACTTC. Translating gives CASSLVGGLGETQYF. The variable domain in full, completed from reference TRBV7-2 and TRBJ2-5, reads GAGVSQSPSNKVTEKGKDVELRCDPISGHTALYWYRQSLGQGLEFLIYFQGNSAPDKSGLPSDRFSAERTGGSVSTLTIQRTQQEDSAVYLCASSLVGGLGETQYFGPGTRLLVL.

The rearrangement links TRBV6-6 to TRBJ2-1, with D possibly matching TRBD2 (6 bases). The V and J ends lost 2 bases and 9 bases respectively, with 8 bases between them. The germline V gene encodes CDR1 MNHNY and CDR2 SVGAGI (reference sequence). The CDR3 has 12 amino acids. The CDR3 sequence is CASSYSGPEQFF. The CDR3 DNA follows: TGTGCCAGCAGTTACAGCGGGCCTGAGCAGTTCTTC.

This clone came up once. The V and J genes are TRBV2 and TRBJ1-2; the match to TRBD1 covers 11 bases. Per germline, CDR1 SNHLY and CDR2 FYNNEI. Trimming at V came to 1 base and at J to 4 bases, leaving 2 bases not matched to a gene. This CDR3 is built from 15 residues. Here the CDR3 reads CASSEGTGGIYGYTF. The DNA for the CDR3 is TGTGCCAGCAGTGAAGGGACAGGGGGCATCTATGGCTACACCTTC.

In this sample, this clone turned up once. This chain links TRBV11-2 with TRBJ2-7; tentatively, D is TRBD2 (5 bases). Germline assignment: CDR1 SGHAT and CDR2 FQNNGV. V lost 1 base to trimming and J lost 3 bases, with 10 bases between them. The CDR3 length is 14 residues. The CDR3 DNA is TGTGCCAGCAGCTTAGGGGAGACTTACTACGAGCAGTACTTC. It is translated as CASSLGETYYEQYF.

CDR3 sequence: CASSGIGGPLTDTQYF. CDR3 DNA: TGCGCCAGCAGCGGGATAGGAGGACCCCTCACAGATACGCAGTATTTT. This chain connects TRBV5-1 to TRBJ2-3, with D maybe TRBD2 (5 bases). The germline V and J ends were trimmed by 4 bases and 2 bases, with 17 bases remaining between them. The CDR3 loop spans 16 amino acids. Germline V CDR1 and CDR2: SGHRS, YFSETQ.

This sequence joins TRBV7-2 and TRBJ1-5, with a tentative D call TRBD1 (5 bases). CDR3 length: 16 amino acids. The germline V gene encodes CDR1 SGHTA and CDR2 FQGNSA. The germline V and J ends were trimmed by 1 base and 5 bases, with 15 bases remaining between them. The chain's CDR3 is CASSLVVGQGDQPQHF. The DNA for the CDR3 is TGTGCCAGCAGCTTAGTCGTCGGGCAGGGTGATCAGCCCCAGCATTTT.

CDR3 in DNA: TGTGCCAGCAGTGAGCCGGGACAGGGCCACGAGCAGTACTTC. Amino acid sequence: CASSEPGQGHEQYF. V and J are TRBV6-1 and TRBJ2-7, with 9 bases matching TRBD1. CDR3 length: 14 amino acids. The V gene end was trimmed by 3 bases and the J gene end by 5 bases; junction bases not matched to a gene: 5. Germline V gene lookup returns CDR1 MNHNS and CDR2 SASEGT.